This T cell receptor (beta chain) stems from a study of CXCR3-negative and CXCR3-positive naive CD8 T cells. Study-wide results and limits: CXCR3-positive naive cells carried more hydrophobic TRB CDR3s than CXCR3-negative naive cells did. With respect to TRBV-TRBJ usage, naive CXCR3-negative and CXCR3-positive cells were similar; memory differed. Relative to memory CD8+ cells, whose diversity was much lower, both naive subsets had comparably high diversity.

5' RACE that incorporated UMI labels was used to prepare the TRB cDNA libraries. TCRdb reanalyzed the 5' RACE reads and collapses them to one entry per CDR3 protein, without DNA. The sample holds more than 80,000 distinct CDR3 sequences. Turning to this clonotype: What it binds is not known.

This CDR3 is built from 18 residues. From germline, CDR1 is MDHEN and CDR2 SYDVKM. CD45RO-CCR7+CD27+CD95- was the phenotype of naive CD8+ T cells. The J gene is TRBJ2-3, the V gene TRBV28; absent DNA, TCRdb's TRBD2 call cannot be checked. Sequencing was done on a sample of naive CXCR3+ CD8+ T cells from blood. Regarding subset: CD45RO-CCR7+CD27+CD95- naive CD8+ T cells expressing CXCR3 (TNR3+). This sequence was found in a human donor in good health. Some clones in this sample may be carry-over from other donors' samples. The chain's CDR3 is CASSWTSGRADSTDTQYF.